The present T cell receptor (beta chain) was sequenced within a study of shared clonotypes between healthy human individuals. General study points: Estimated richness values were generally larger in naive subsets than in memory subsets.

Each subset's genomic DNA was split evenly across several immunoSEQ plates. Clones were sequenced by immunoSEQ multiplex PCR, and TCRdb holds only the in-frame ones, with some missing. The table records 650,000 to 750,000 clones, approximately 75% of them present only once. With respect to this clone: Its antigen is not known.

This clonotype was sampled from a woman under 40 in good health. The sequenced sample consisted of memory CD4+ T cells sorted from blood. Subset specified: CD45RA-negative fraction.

CDR3 loop: CASSLGQDQGNEKLFF. In DNA, the CDR3 is TGTGCCAGCAGCTTGGGACAGGACCAGGGTAATGAAAAACTGTTTTTT. V gene TRBV5-8 combines with J gene TRBJ1-4; D possibly corresponds to TRBD1 (6 bases). The CDR3 runs to 16 residues. Germline CDR1 SGHTS, CDR2 YDEGEE. The germline V and J ends were trimmed by 0 bases and 4 bases, with 13 bases remaining between them.